The next 18 T cell receptor beta chains were all read from a single sample in a study of Tregs in tolerant kidney transplant recipients. TCRdb's table, derived via immunoSEQ multiplex PCR, lists solely in-frame clones and lacks some. The sample shows approximately 260,000 clones, 65% to 85% of them seen only once. The sequenced sample was CD4+ T cells from blood. These receptors were taken from a human donor in good health.

This rearrangement joins TRBV5-4 to TRBJ2-2; TRBD2 matches at 7 bases. CDR1 and CDR2 (germline): SGHNT, YYREEE (reference sequence). This CDR3 contains 16 residues. The trim removed 1 base at V and 1 base at J, leaving 4 bases unmatched. CDR3 protein: CASSLRLAVNTGELFF. As DNA, the CDR3 is TGTGCCAGCAGCTTGCGTCTAGCGGTGAACACCGGGGAGCTGTTTTTT.

V is TRBV11-3 and J is TRBJ2-3; the D call may be TRBD1 or TRBD2 (5 bases each). The CDR3 length is 16 residues. Trimming removed 5 bases from V and 0 bases from J, with 15 bases in between. Germline values: CDR1 SGHNT, CDR2 YENEEA. CDR3 protein: CASSLGTSASTDTQYF. CDR3 bases: TGTGCCAGCAGCCTCGGGACCAGTGCTAGCACAGATACGCAGTATTTT.

A single count supports this clone. This chain joins TRBV2 and TRBJ1-1; D remains ambiguous. In germline, CDR1 is SNHLY, CDR2 FYNNEI. The V and J ends lost 5 bases and 4 bases respectively, with 5 bases between them. The length of the CDR3 is 11 residues. The chain's CDR3 is CASSKGTEAFF. The CDR3, as DNA: TGTGCCAGCAGTAAGGGCACTGAAGCTTTCTTT. Full variable domain (remainder filled in from reference TRBV2 and TRBJ1-1): EPEVTQTPSHQVTQMGQEVILRCVPISNHLYFYWYRQILGQKVEFLVSFYNNEISEKSEIFDDQFSVERPDGSNFTLKIRSTKLEDSAMYFCASSKGTEAFFGQGTRLTVV.

The chain employs TRBV5-1 and TRBJ1-1, with TRBD1 matching over 9 bases. The V gene end was trimmed by 5 bases and the J gene end by 8 bases; junction bases not matched to a gene: 13. Germline V lookup: CDR1 SGHRS, CDR2 YFSETQ. CDR3 length equals 15 residues. The chain's CDR3 is CASSSRGTGFLEAFF. The CDR3 nucleotides are TGCGCCAGCAGTAGTCGAGGGACAGGGTTTTTGGAAGCTTTCTTT.

This clone has more than one count but fewer than ten. This chain links TRBV5-8 with TRBJ1-1; D gene ambiguous. V was pared by 4 bases and J by 4 bases, with 14 bases between. This CDR3 is built from 14 residues. The V gene's germline CDR1 is SGHTS and CDR2 YDEGEE. CDR3 protein: CASSIRAQLTEAFF. The CDR3 region has the DNA TGTGCCAGCAGCATCCGGGCCCAGCTCACTGAAGCTTTCTTT.

The V call is TRBV13, the J call TRBJ1-2; perhaps TRBD1 as D (5 bases). The germline V and J ends were trimmed by 5 bases and 3 bases, with 13 bases remaining between them. Germline V gives CDR1 PRHDT, CDR2 FYEKMQ (reference sequence). CDR3 length: 14 amino acids. CDR3 coding DNA: TGTGCCAGCAGCCCGGGACGAACGGACTATGGCTACACCTTC. Protein sequence: CASSPGRTDYGYTF.

This chain uses TRBV11-2 with TRBJ2-7; a possible D gene is TRBD1 (5 bases). Trimming removed 0 bases from V and 2 bases from J, with 11 bases in between. CDR3 length equals 15 residues. CDR1 is SGHAT, CDR2 FQNNGV, per germline. CDR3 region: CASSLDRQTAYEQYF. The CDR3 coding sequence is TGTGCCAGCAGCTTAGATCGACAGACAGCCTACGAGCAGTACTTC.

The chain combines TRBV11-1 with TRBJ2-1; 7 bases are shared with TRBD2. This CDR3 has 15 residues. Germline CDR1 reads SGHAT; CDR2 reads FQDESV (reference sequence). Germline trimming cut 4 bases from V and 9 bases from J; bases unmatched to any gene: 12. This CDR3 reads CASSWRREGFGEQFF. The CDR3 region has the DNA TGTGCCAGCAGCTGGAGAAGGGAGGGGTTTGGTGAGCAGTTCTTC.

This clone was counted once. The gene calls are TRBV11-2 and TRBJ1-1, with unresolved D. The V gene lost 0 bases and the J gene lost 5 bases, with 7 bases spanning the gap. Germline V gene data show CDR1 as SGHAT and CDR2 as FQNNGV. The CDR3 runs to 13 residues. The CDR3 DNA reads TGTGCCAGCAGCTTAGATTATGGGACTGAAGCTTTCTTT. Amino acids: CASSLDYGTEAFF.

The chain links TRBV9 to TRBJ2-1; 7 bases are shared with TRBD2. The CDR3 extends over 16 amino acids. CDR1 SGDLS and CDR2 YYNGEE come from the germline V gene. Trimming at V came to 2 bases and at J to 10 bases, leaving 15 bases not matched to a gene. CDR3 sequence (DNA): TGTGCCAGCAGCGTCGCCGGGACTACTAATAGGAGGGAGCAGTTCTTC. It yields the protein CASSVAGTTNRREQFF.

V and J are TRBV6-6 and TRBJ2-7; D is unclear. The CDR3 loop spans 12 amino acids. Germline V gives CDR1 MNHNY, CDR2 SVGAGI (reference sequence). V lost 6 bases to trimming and J lost 6 bases, with 12 bases between them. The CDR3 loop is CASSKGSGEQYF. Here the CDR3 DNA reads TGTGCCAGCAGCAAGGGCTCGGGCGAGCAGTACTTC.

The chain recombines TRBV2 with TRBJ1-5; 8 bases agree with TRBD1. Unmatched junction bases numbered 9, after V lost 2 bases and J lost 9 bases. The CDR3 runs 15 residues. Germline V CDR1 and CDR2: SNHLY, FYNNEI. CDR3: CASSESSARGRPQHF. In DNA, the CDR3 is TGTGCCAGCAGTGAAAGCTCGGCCAGGGGGCGGCCCCAGCATTTT.

This chain uses TRBV5-6 with TRBJ1-6, with D unclear. Trimming took off 3 bases at V and 9 bases at J, with 10 bases between the two ends. The germline gives CDR1 SGHDT, CDR2 YYEEEE. The CDR3 spans 13 residues. The DNA of the CDR3 is TGTGCCAGCAGCTCGTCCCGAGTTTCACCCCTCCACTTT. Its protein is CASSSSRVSPLHF.

This sequence joins TRBV6-6 and TRBJ2-2; D gene uncertain. The CDR3 runs to 16 residues. CDR1 is MNHNY, CDR2 SVGAGI, per germline (reference sequence). Deletions cut 6 bases from V and 2 bases from J, with 16 bases between. The CDR3 spells CASSSSSPPNTGELFF. The DNA of the CDR3 is TGTGCCAGCAGCTCCTCCTCTCCCCCTAACACCGGGGAGCTGTTTTTT.

The chain uses TRBV5-4 and TRBJ2-1, with D hard to call. CDR1 SGHNT and CDR2 YYREEE come from the germline V gene (reference sequence). The CDR3 covers 15 residues. Trimming removed 2 bases from V and 0 bases from J, with 9 bases in between. CDR3 sequence: CASSLTGDSYNEQFF. DNA for the CDR3: TGTGCCAGCAGCTTAACGGGTGACTCCTACAATGAGCAGTTCTTC.

The chain has TRBV11-2 and TRBJ1-2, with D hard to call. Germline assignment: CDR1 SGHAT and CDR2 FQNNGV. The CDR3 has 16 residues. The V and J ends lost 1 base and 1 base respectively, with 13 bases between them. CDR3 loop: CASSLGHNPLNYGYTF. For the CDR3, the DNA is TGTGCCAGCAGCTTAGGCCATAACCCCCTTAACTATGGCTACACCTTC.

V gene TRBV27 combines with J gene TRBJ1-5; D possibly corresponds to TRBD1 (6 bases). The CDR3 runs to 15 residues. Trimming pared 6 bases from V and 3 bases from J, leaving 15 bases between. Germline CDR1 is MNHEY and CDR2 is SMNVEV (reference sequence). This CDR3 reads CASRPFRGPNQPQHF. Written as DNA, the CDR3 is TGTGCCAGCAGGCCCTTCCGGGGGCCCAATCAGCCCCAGCATTTT.

The J gene is TRBJ2-1, the V gene TRBV7-2, with no clear D. V gave up 5 bases and J gave up 3 bases, with 14 bases separating them. Germline lookup yields CDR1 SGHTA and CDR2 FQGNSA. The CDR3 loop spans 15 amino acids. In DNA, the CDR3 is TGTGCCAGCAGCCCAGTAGCAGGCAACTACAATGAGCAGTTCTTC. Its translation: CASSPVAGNYNEQFF.